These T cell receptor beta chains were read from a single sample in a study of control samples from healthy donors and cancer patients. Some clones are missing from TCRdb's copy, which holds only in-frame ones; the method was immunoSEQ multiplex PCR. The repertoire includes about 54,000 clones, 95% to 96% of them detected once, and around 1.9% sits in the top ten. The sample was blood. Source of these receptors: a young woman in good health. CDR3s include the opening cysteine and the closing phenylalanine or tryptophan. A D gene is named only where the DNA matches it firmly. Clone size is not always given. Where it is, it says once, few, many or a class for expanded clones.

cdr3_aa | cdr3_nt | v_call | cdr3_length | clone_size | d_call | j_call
CASSLREREQYF | TGTGCCAGCAGCTTGAGGGAAAGGGAGCAGTACTTC | TRBV7-6 | 12 | . | . | TRBJ2-7
CATTQGGVGYTF | TGTGCCACGACGCAAGGGGGCGTTGGCTACACCTTC | TRBV19 | 12 | . | TRBD1 | TRBJ1-2
CASRQGSSYEQYF | TGTGCCAGTCGTCAGGGGAGCTCCTACGAGCAGTACTTC | TRBV28 | 13 | . | . | TRBJ2-7
CASSVAGTGELFF | TGTGCCAGCAGCGTAGCTGGCACCGGGGAGCTGTTTTTT | TRBV9 | 13 | . | . | TRBJ2-2
CAISEGAGKTNYEQYF | TGTGCCATCAGTGAGGGGGCGGGAAAGACGAACTACGAGCAGTACTTC | TRBV10-3 | 16 | . | . | TRBJ2-7
CAWSAGLVNQPQHF | TGTGCCTGGAGTGCAGGGCTGGTGAATCAGCCCCAGCATTTT | TRBV30 | 14 | . | . | TRBJ1-5
CASSKTGMGSTEAFF | TGCGCCAGCAGCAAAACAGGGATGGGTTCCACTGAAGCTTTCTTT | TRBV5-1 | 15 | . | . | TRBJ1-1
CASGLVHGGSNQPQHF | TGTGCTAGTGGTTTGGTACATGGGGGGAGCAATCAGCCCCAGCATTTT | TRBV12-5 | 16 | . | . | TRBJ1-5
CAWSVGNTSPLHF | TGTGCCTGGAGTGTAGGGAATACTTCACCCCTCCACTTT | TRBV30 | 13 | . | . | TRBJ1-6
CASSLTQGVGYTF | TGTGCCAGCAGCTTAACACAGGGGGTCGGCTACACCTTC | TRBV7-3 | 13 | . | TRBD1 | TRBJ1-2
CASSFGGGEWETQYF | TGTGCCAGCAGCTTCGGCGGTGGGGAGTGGGAGACCCAGTACTTC | TRBV7-2 | 15 | . | . | TRBJ2-5
CASSLYGTGVFNTEAFF | TGTGCCAGCAGTTTGTATGGGACAGGGGTTTTCAACACTGAAGCTTTCTTT | TRBV5-5 | 17 | . | TRBD1 | TRBJ1-1
CASSISGTSYLEADTQYF | TGTGCCAGTAGTATTAGTGGGACTAGCTACCTCGAGGCAGATACGCAGTATTTT | TRBV19 | 18 | . | TRBD2 | TRBJ2-3
CASSQPGLAGSYEQYF | TGTGCCAGCAGCCAACCCGGGCTAGCTGGCTCCTACGAGCAGTACTTC | TRBV5-4 | 16 | . | . | TRBJ2-7
CASSPQGTDTQYF | TGCGCCAGCAGCCCACAGGGAACAGATACGCAGTATTTT | TRBV4-1 | 13 | . | . | TRBJ2-3
CASSQESDSSIRPLHF | TGCGCCAGCAGCCAAGAGTCGGACTCGAGCATTCGGCCCCTCCACTTT | TRBV4-1 | 16 | . | . | TRBJ1-6
CASSPRRAGELFF | TGTGCCAGCTCACCAAGACGAGCCGGGGAGCTGTTTTTT | TRBV18 | 13 | . | . | TRBJ2-2
CASSFQGGFDYGYTF | TGTGCCAGCAGTTTTCAAGGGGGCTTCGACTATGGCTACACCTTC | TRBV6-5 | 15 | once | TRBD1 | TRBJ1-2
CASSQGTGDTEAFF | TGCGCCAGCAGCCAGGGGACGGGAGACACTGAAGCTTTCTTT | TRBV4-1 | 14 | . | . | TRBJ1-1
CASSLSMGGNQPQHF | TGTGCCAGCAGTTTATCGATGGGCGGCAATCAGCCCCAGCATTTT | TRBV27 | 15 | . | . | TRBJ1-5
CASSQVLAGGTDTQYF | TGTGCCAGCAGCCAAGTACTAGCGGGAGGGACAGATACGCAGTATTTT | TRBV3-1/TRBV3-2 | 16 | . | TRBD2 | TRBJ2-3
CASSTPGGAEAFF | TGTGCCAGCAGTACCCCCGGCGGGGCCGAAGCTTTCTTT | TRBV6-5 | 13 | . | . | TRBJ1-1
CASSYSGGRNTEAFF | TGTGCCAGCAGCTACTCGGGGGGACGGAACACTGAAGCTTTCTTT | TRBV6-5 | 15 | . | . | TRBJ1-1
CASSLSGGIGPLHF | TGTGCCAGCAGTTTATCTGGCGGGATCGGTCCCCTCCACTTT | TRBV27 | 14 | . | . | TRBJ1-6
CASSQEGSYEQYF | TGCGCCAGCAGCCAAGAAGGTAGTTACGAGCAGTACTTC | TRBV4-1 | 13 | once | . | TRBJ2-7
CASSRKGLAESTDTQYF | TGTGCCAGCAGCCGAAAAGGACTAGCGGAAAGCACAGATACGCAGTATTTT | TRBV14 | 17 | . | TRBD2 | TRBJ2-3
CASSERPTKQYF | TGTGCCAGCAGTGAACGTCCTACGAAGCAGTACTTC | TRBV25-1 | 12 | . | . | TRBJ2-7
CASSLRAGETDTQYF | TGTGCCAGCAGCTTACGGGCGGGAGAGACAGATACGCAGTATTTT | TRBV7-9 | 15 | . | TRBD2 | TRBJ2-3
CASSFQGAQGANVLTF | TGTGCCAGCAGTTTCCAGGGGGCGCAGGGGGCCAACGTCCTGACTTTC | TRBV28 | 16 | . | TRBD1 | TRBJ2-6
CASSFQGEAEAFF | TGCGCCAGCAGCTTTCAGGGGGAGGCTGAAGCTTTCTTT | TRBV5-1 | 13 | once | TRBD1 | TRBJ1-1
CASSLSPTGIHEKLFF | TGCGCCAGCAGCCTTAGCCCGACAGGGATCCATGAAAAACTGTTTTTT | TRBV4-1 | 16 | . | TRBD1 | TRBJ1-4
CASSLQGTPDTQYF | TGTGCCAGTAGTCTTCAGGGGACGCCAGATACGCAGTATTTT | TRBV19 | 14 | . | . | TRBJ2-3
CASSSGTGVDGYTF | TGTGCCAGCAGCTCCGGGACAGGGGTGGATGGCTACACCTTC | TRBV6-5 | 14 | . | TRBD1 | TRBJ1-2
CASSSPGPTMYEQYF | TGTGCCAGCAGTTCTCCGGGACCGACGATGTACGAGCAGTACTTC | TRBV28 | 15 | . | . | TRBJ2-7
CATSRDSGTGGSEQYF | TGTGCCACCAGCAGAGATTCGGGGACAGGGGGCTCCGAGCAGTACTTC | TRBV15 | 16 | . | TRBD1 | TRBJ2-7
CASSQEAAGELFF | TGCGCCAGCAGCCAAGAAGCGGCCGGGGAGCTGTTTTTT | TRBV4-1 | 13 | . | . | TRBJ2-2
CASTATGTPQETQYF | TGTGCCAGCACCGCGACAGGTACACCTCAAGAGACCCAGTACTTC | TRBV6-5 | 15 | . | . | TRBJ2-5
CASSGGGLAGGWRTDTQYF | TGTGCCAGCAGTGGCGGGGGGCTAGCGGGAGGTTGGAGGACAGATACGCAGTATTTT | TRBV2 | 19 | . | TRBD2 | TRBJ2-3
CASSFPGQPQHF | TGTGCCAGCAGTTTCCCGGGGCAGCCCCAGCATTTT | TRBV28 | 12 | . | . | TRBJ1-5
CASREMNTGELFF | TGTGCCAGCAGGGAGATGAACACCGGGGAGCTGTTTTTT | TRBV7-8 | 13 | . | . | TRBJ2-2
CASSGRLAGGGDTQYF | TGTGCCAGCAGCGGACGACTAGCGGGAGGGGGGGATACGCAGTATTTT | TRBV9 | 16 | . | TRBD2 | TRBJ2-3
CASRRVMNTEAFF | TGTGCCAGTAGGCGGGTTATGAACACTGAAGCTTTCTTT | TRBV19 | 13 | . | . | TRBJ1-1
CASSSPGSNQPQHF | TGTGCCAGCAGTTCCCCGGGGAGCAATCAGCCCCAGCATTTT | TRBV27 | 14 | . | . | TRBJ1-5
CASSLGGKRTGELFF | TGCGCCAGCAGCTTGGGCGGGAAAAGAACCGGGGAGCTGTTTTTT | TRBV5-1 | 15 | . | . | TRBJ2-2
CASSYRVSGANVLTF | TGTGCCAGCAGTTACCGGGTCTCTGGGGCCAACGTCCTGACTTTC | TRBV27 | 15 | . | . | TRBJ2-6
CASSFTRDTDTQYF | TGTGCCAGCAGTTTTACTAGAGACACAGATACGCAGTATTTT | TRBV7-2 | 14 | . | . | TRBJ2-3
CASSQDYLAGDEQYF | TGCGCCAGCAGCCAAGATTACCTAGCGGGAGACGAGCAGTACTTC | TRBV4-1 | 15 | few | TRBD2 | TRBJ2-7
CASSASPGAPSSYEQYF | TGTGCCAGCAGCGCCTCCCCCGGGGCTCCGAGCTCCTACGAGCAGTACTTC | TRBV9 | 17 | once | . | TRBJ2-7
CSASDLGGEKLFF | TGCAGTGCTAGTGATTTGGGTGGGGAAAAACTGTTTTTT | TRBV20-1 | 13 | . | . | TRBJ1-4
CASSLDSGRLDEQFF | TGCGCCAGCAGCTTGGACAGCGGGAGGTTGGATGAGCAGTTCTTC | TRBV5-1 | 15 | . | TRBD2 | TRBJ2-1
CASSHGPLRNQPQHF | TGTGCCAGCAGCCATGGACCATTACGGAATCAGCCCCAGCATTTT | TRBV7-9 | 15 | . | . | TRBJ1-5